A few counts support the clone carrying this T cell receptor beta chain. As yet, its antigen is unknown. This entry comes from a study of blood T cells in healthy people across ages. General observations from the study: Unknown donor CMV status possibly confounded expanded clonotype changes.

Deletions cut 5 bases from V and 2 bases from J, with 22 bases between. CDR3 size: 16 residues. Germline V gives CDR1 DFQATT, CDR2 SNEGSKA (reference sequence). Alongside a J-beta primer mix, a sample-barcoded 5' primer served in a second PCR lasting about 7 to 12 cycles. TCRdb itself ran the 5' RACE reads through MiXCR, one entry per CDR3 protein. Here the sample spans some 920,000 distinct CDR3 sequences, just over 50% being singletons. The clonotype was recovered from a woman in her sixties in good health. The rearrangement uses TRBV20-1 and TRBJ2-7, with D perhaps TRBD2 (6 bases). Source material: blood. The CDR3 bases are TGCAGTGCTGCCCGATTTCTAGTAGCGGAAGCCTACGAGCAGTACTTC. This sequence encodes CSAARFLVAEAYEQYF.